The T cell receptor beta chain under discussion was sequenced for a study of immune evolution from preneoplasia to lung adenocarcinoma. Macro-dissection enriched premalignant or tumor cells before nucleic acid extraction. Per germline, CDR1 MDHEN and CDR2 SYDVKM. Trimming pared 6 bases from V and 1 base from J, leaving 9 bases between. The CDR3 runs to 14 residues. By share, this clone ranks as medium-sized. Produced via immunoSEQ multiplex PCR; TCRdb's table is partial and in-frame only. The data hold 6,600 or so clones, with 77% observed a single time. The chain employs TRBV28 and TRBJ1-4; D is possibly TRBD1 (5 bases). The source of this sequence is a person aged 60 to 85 with lung adenocarcinoma. Material for sequencing was FFPE lung adenocarcinoma in situ tissue. The CDR3 DNA reads as TGTGCCAGCAGCTACAGGCGAACTAATGAAAAACTGTTTTTT. Translation gives CASSYRRTNEKLFF.